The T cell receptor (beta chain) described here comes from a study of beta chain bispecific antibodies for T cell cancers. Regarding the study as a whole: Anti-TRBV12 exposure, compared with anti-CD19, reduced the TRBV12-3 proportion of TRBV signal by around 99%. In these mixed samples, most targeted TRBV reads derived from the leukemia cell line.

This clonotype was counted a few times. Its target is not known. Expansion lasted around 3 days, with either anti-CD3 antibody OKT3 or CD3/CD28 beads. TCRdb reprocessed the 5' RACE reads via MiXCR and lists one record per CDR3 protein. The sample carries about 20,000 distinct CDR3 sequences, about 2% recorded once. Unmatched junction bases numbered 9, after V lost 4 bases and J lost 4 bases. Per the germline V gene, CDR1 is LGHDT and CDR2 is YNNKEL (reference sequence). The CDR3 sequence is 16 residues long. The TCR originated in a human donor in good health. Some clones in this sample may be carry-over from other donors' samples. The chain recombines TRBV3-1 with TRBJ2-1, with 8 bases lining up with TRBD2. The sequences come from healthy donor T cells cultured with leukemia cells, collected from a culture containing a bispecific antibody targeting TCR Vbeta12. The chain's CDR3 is CASSPRGSGVYNEQFF. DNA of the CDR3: TGTGCCAGCAGCCCCCGGGGTAGCGGGGTTTACAATGAGCAGTTCTTC.